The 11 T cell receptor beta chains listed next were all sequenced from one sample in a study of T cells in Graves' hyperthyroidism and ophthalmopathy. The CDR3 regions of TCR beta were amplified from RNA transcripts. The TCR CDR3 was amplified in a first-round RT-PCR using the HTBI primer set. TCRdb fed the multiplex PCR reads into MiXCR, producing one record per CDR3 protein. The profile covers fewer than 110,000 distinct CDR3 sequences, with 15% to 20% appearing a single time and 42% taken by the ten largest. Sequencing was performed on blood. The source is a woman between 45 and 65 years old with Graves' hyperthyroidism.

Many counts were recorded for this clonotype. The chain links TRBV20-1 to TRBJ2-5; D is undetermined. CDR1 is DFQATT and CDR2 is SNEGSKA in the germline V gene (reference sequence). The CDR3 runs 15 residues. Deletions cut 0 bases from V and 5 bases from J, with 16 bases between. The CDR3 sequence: CSARDPTGSWETQYF. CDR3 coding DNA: TGCAGTGCTAGAGATCCGACTGGGTCATGGGAGACCCAGTACTTC.

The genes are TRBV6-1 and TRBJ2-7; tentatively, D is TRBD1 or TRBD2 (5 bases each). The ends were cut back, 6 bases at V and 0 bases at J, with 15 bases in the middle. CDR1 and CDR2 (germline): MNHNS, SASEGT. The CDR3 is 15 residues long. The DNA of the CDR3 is TGTGCCAGCAGAATCCCGAGGGGAAGCTCCTACGAGCAGTACTTC. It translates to CASRIPRGSSYEQYF.

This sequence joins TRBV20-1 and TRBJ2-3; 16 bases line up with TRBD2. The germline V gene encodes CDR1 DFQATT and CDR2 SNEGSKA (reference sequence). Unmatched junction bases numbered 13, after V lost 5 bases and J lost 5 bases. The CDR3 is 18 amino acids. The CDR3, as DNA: TGCAGTGCTGGGGGACTAGCGGGAGGGAACCCTTCGTTAGATACGCAGTATTTT. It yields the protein CSAGGLAGGNPSLDTQYF.

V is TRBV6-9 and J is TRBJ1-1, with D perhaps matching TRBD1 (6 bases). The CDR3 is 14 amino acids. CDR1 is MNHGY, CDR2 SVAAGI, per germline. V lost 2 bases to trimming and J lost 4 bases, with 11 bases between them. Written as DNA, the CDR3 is TGTGCCAGCAGTTATCGGGGGGCGGGCACTGAAGCTTTCTTT. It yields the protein CASSYRGAGTEAFF.

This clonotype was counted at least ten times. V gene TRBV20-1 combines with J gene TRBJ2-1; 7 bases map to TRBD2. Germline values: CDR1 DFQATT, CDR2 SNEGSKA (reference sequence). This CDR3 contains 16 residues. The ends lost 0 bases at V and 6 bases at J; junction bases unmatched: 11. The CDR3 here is CSARDYRGLRFNEQFF. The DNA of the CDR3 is TGCAGTGCTAGAGATTACCGGGGACTAAGGTTCAATGAGCAGTTCTTC.

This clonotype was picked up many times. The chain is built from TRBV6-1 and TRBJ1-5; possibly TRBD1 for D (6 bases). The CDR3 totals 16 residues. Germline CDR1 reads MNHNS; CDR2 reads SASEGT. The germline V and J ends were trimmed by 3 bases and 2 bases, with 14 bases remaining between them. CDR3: CASSEEGVGGNQPQHF. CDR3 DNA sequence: TGTGCCAGCAGTGAGGAGGGGGTTGGAGGCAATCAGCCCCAGCATTTT.

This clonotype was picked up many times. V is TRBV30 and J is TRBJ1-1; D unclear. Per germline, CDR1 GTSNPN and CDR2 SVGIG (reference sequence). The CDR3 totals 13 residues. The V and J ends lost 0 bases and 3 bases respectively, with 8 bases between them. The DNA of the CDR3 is TGTGCCTGGAGTGTAACAGCGTACACTGAAGCTTTCTTT. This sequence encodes CAWSVTAYTEAFF.

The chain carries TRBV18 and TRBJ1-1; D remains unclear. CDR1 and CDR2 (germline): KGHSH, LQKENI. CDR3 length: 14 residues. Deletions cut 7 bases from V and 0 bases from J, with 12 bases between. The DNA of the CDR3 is TGTGCCAGCTTGCCACCGTTCATGAACACTGAAGCTTTCTTT. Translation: CASLPPFMNTEAFF. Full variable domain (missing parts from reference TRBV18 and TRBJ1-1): NAGVMQNPRHLVRRRGQEARLRCSPMKGHSHVYWYRQLPEEGLKFMVYLQKENIIDESGMPKERFSAEFPKEGPSILRIQQVVRGDSAAYFCASLPPFMNTEAFFGQGTRLTVV.

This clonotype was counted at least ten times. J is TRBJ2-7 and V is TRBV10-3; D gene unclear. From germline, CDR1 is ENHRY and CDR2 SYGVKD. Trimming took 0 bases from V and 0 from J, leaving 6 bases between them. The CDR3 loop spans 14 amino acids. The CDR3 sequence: CAISESGPSYEQYF. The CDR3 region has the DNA TGTGCCATCAGTGAGTCAGGGCCCTCCTACGAGCAGTACTTC.

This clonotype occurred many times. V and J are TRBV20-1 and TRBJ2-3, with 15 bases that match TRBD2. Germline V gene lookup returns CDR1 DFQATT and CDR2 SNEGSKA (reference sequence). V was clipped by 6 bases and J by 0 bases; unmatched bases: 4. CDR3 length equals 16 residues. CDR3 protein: CSAGTSGRLSTDTQYF. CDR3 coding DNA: TGCAGTGCAGGGACTAGCGGGAGGCTGAGCACAGATACGCAGTATTTT.

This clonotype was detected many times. The CDR3 sequence: CASSEALLVLGGTDTQYF. The DNA for the CDR3 is TGTGCCAGCAGTGAAGCGTTACTAGTGTTGGGTGGCACAGATACGCAGTATTTT. The chain recombines TRBV6-1 with TRBJ2-3; D may be TRBD2 (5 bases). The V and J ends lost 0 bases and 1 base respectively, with 17 bases between them. Looked up from germline, CDR1 is MNHNS and CDR2 is SASEGT. The CDR3 has 18 amino acids.